The 32 T cell receptor beta chains given below trace back to one sample, sequenced in a study of T cells in Graves' hyperthyroidism and ophthalmopathy. The TCR beta CDR3 regions underwent amplification using RNA transcripts as the source. HTBI primers were employed in a first-round RT-PCR of the TCR CDR3. In TCRdb, the multiplex PCR reads were re-called with MiXCR into one record per CDR3 protein. This sample has 490,000 or so distinct CDR3 sequences, with 15% to 20% found just once. Sequencing used blood. All receptors derive from a woman aged 25-40 years with Graves' ophthalmopathy.

The chain combines TRBV27 with TRBJ2-7; weak D call: TRBD1 (5 bases). Trimming removed 4 bases at V and 5 bases at J, with 18 bases between. Germline loops: CDR1 MNHEY, CDR2 SMNVEV (reference sequence). The CDR3 loop spans 15 amino acids. CDR3 nucleotide sequence: TGTGCCAGCAGTTCCCTGGGGCCGGCCTCGGACGAGCAGTACTTC. It yields the protein CASSSLGPASDEQYF.

The sample holds a few counts of this clonotype. The chain employs TRBV28 and TRBJ1-2, with D uncertain. The CDR3 spans 13 residues. Germline V gene lookup returns CDR1 MDHEN and CDR2 SYDVKM. V lost 6 bases and J 6 bases, leaving 14 bases between the germline ends. For the CDR3, the DNA is TGTGCCAGCAGACCGCCCCCCGGGAATGGCTACACCTTC. Encoded protein: CASRPPPGNGYTF.

In DNA form, the CDR3 reads TGTGCCAGTAGTATAGCCAGGGGCGAGCAGTACTTC. Protein: CASSIARGEQYF. The chain joins TRBV19 to TRBJ2-7; weak D call: TRBD1 (6 bases). The CDR3 spans 12 residues. Trimming pared 1 base from V and 6 bases from J, leaving 7 bases between. Per the germline V gene, CDR1 is LNHDA and CDR2 is SQIVND (reference sequence). The full variable domain, rest sourced from reference TRBV19 and TRBJ2-7, is DGGITQSPKYLFRKEGQNVTLSCEQNLNHDAMYWYRQDPGQGLRLIYYSQIVNDFQKGDIAEGYSVSREKKESFPLTVTSAQKNPTAFYLCASSIARGEQYFGPGTRLTVT.

This clonotype appeared a few times. J is TRBJ2-7 and V is TRBV6-2 or TRBV6-3; TRBD2 matches 7 bases. The J segment lost 5 bases and the V segment lost 6 bases, leaving 10 bases of the junction unmatched. This CDR3 contains 14 residues. CDR1 is MNHEY and CDR2 is SVGEGT in the germline V gene. The CDR3 coding sequence is TGTGCCAGCAGGGTAGCGGGCGGCACCCACGAGCAGTACTTC. Translation gives CASRVAGGTHEQYF.

In this sample, this clonotype turned up many times. The chain links TRBV6-5 to TRBJ2-7; a possible D gene is TRBD2 (7 bases). Trimming removed 2 bases from V and 2 bases from J, with 22 bases in between. This CDR3 has 18 amino acids. Germline values: CDR1 MNHEY, CDR2 SVGAGI. CDR3 in amino acids: CASSYNPSGGQTTYEQYF. Written as DNA, the CDR3 is TGTGCCAGCAGTTACAACCCTTCCGGGGGGCAAACCACCTACGAGCAGTACTTC.

The chain links TRBV6-2 or TRBV6-3 to TRBJ2-7; D is ambiguous. Germline CDR1 reads MNHEY; CDR2 reads SVGEGT. This CDR3 region has 12 residues. The V end lost 3 bases, the J end lost 4 bases, and 7 bases lay between the germline ends. CDR3 region: CASSYGRYEQYF. CDR3 nucleotide sequence: TGTGCCAGCAGTTATGGAAGGTACGAGCAGTACTTC.

The chain recombines TRBV20-1 with TRBJ1-1, with 7 nucleotides matching TRBD1. The V gene's germline CDR1 is DFQATT and CDR2 SNEGSKA (reference sequence). The CDR3 length is 15 residues. Trimming removed 4 bases from V and 5 bases from J; junction bases left unmatched: 13. Here the CDR3 DNA reads TGCAGTGCTACCGGGACAGTCATAAGGGATACTGAAGCTTTCTTT. Encoded protein: CSATGTVIRDTEAFF.

The chain recombines TRBV28 with TRBJ2-7, with 14 bases that match TRBD2. This CDR3 has 15 residues. CDR1 and CDR2 (germline): MDHEN, SYDVKM. V was clipped by 5 bases and J by 5 bases; unmatched bases: 5. The CDR3 coding sequence is TGTGCCAGCAGTCACCGACTAGCGGGAGGGAACGAGCAGTACTTC. Protein product: CASSHRLAGGNEQYF.

This rearrangement joins TRBV11-1 to TRBJ2-7; 11 bases fit TRBD2. Germline V lookup: CDR1 SGHAT, CDR2 FQDESV (reference sequence). CDR3 length equals 15 residues. J lost 3 bases, V lost 6 bases, and 7 bases had no gene match. DNA for the CDR3: TGTGCCAGCAGTTCCACTAGCGGGAGTCTCTACGAGCAGTACTTC. Translation: CASSSTSGSLYEQYF.

The rearrangement links TRBV19 to TRBJ1-1, with D possibly matching TRBD1 (5 bases). V was cut by 3 bases and J by 4 bases, with 15 bases left in between. Per the germline V gene, CDR1 is LNHDA and CDR2 is SQIVND (reference sequence). This CDR3 has 15 residues. The CDR3 DNA is TGTGCCAGTAGTATTTTCCCCGGGACGGGCACTGAAGCTTTCTTT. Translating gives CASSIFPGTGTEAFF. Combining the CDR3 with reference TRBV19 and TRBJ1-1 gives the whole variable domain DGGITQSPKYLFRKEGQNVTLSCEQNLNHDAMYWYRQDPGQGLRLIYYSQIVNDFQKGDIAEGYSVSREKKESFPLTVTSAQKNPTAFYLCASSIFPGTGTEAFFGQGTRLTVV.

The V call is TRBV6-2 or TRBV6-3, the J call TRBJ1-5; D not resolved. Trimming cost V 4 bases and J 4 bases, with 8 bases left between them. Germline-derived CDR1 and CDR2 are MNHEY and SVGEGT. This CDR3 spans 13 amino acids. DNA for the CDR3: TGTGCCAGCAGTTGGTGGTTTAATCAGCCCCAGCATTTT. This translates into CASSWWFNQPQHF.

There are many counts of this clonotype. V gene TRBV3-1 combines with J gene TRBJ2-1; TRBD2 might be the D (6 bases). Germline assignment: CDR1 LGHDT and CDR2 YNNKEL (reference sequence). The V gene lost 3 bases and the J gene lost 5 bases, with 11 bases spanning the gap. This CDR3 has 14 residues. The CDR3 region is CASSQTTSHNEQFF. The CDR3 DNA reads as TGTGCCAGCAGCCAGACGACTAGTCACAATGAGCAGTTCTTC.

This chain uses TRBV15 with TRBJ1-5; unclear D gene. CDR1 and CDR2 from the germline V gene are LNHNV and YYDKDF (reference sequence). The CDR3 totals 17 residues. Trimming stripped 0 bases from V and 2 bases from J, with 14 bases between. DNA of the CDR3: TGTGCCACCAGCAGAGATTGGGGAGGCTTAGGCAATCAGCCCCAGCATTTT. Protein sequence: CATSRDWGGLGNQPQHF. Variable domain in full (rest from reference TRBV15 and TRBJ1-5): DAMVIQNPRYQVTQFGKPVTLSCSQTLNHNVMYWYQQKSSQAPKLLFHYYDKDFNNEADTPDNFQSRRPNTSFCFLDIRSPGLGDTAMYLCATSRDWGGLGNQPQHFGDGTRLSIL.

V gene TRBV27 combines with J gene TRBJ1-2, with D unclear. Germline V gene data show CDR1 as MNHEY and CDR2 as SMNVEV (reference sequence). This CDR3 is 12 amino acids long. V gave up 7 bases and J gave up 6 bases, with 12 bases separating them. The CDR3 protein is CASKNEGDGYTF. CDR3 DNA: TGTGCCAGCAAAAACGAGGGAGATGGCTACACCTTC.

V is TRBV7-9 and J is TRBJ1-5; TRBD1 might be the D (6 bases). V was pared by 6 bases and J by 1 base, with 10 bases between. This CDR3 has 14 residues. Germline V gene lookup returns CDR1 SEHNR and CDR2 FQNEAQ (reference sequence). CDR3 DNA: TGTGCCAGCAGGGACAGAAGGAGCAATCAGCCCCAGCATTTT. Its protein is CASRDRRSNQPQHF.

The chain is built from TRBV6-2 or TRBV6-3 and TRBJ2-3; the D call may be TRBD1 or TRBD2 (5 bases each). The CDR3 is 14 amino acids. Trimming took 5 bases from V and 5 from J, leaving 14 bases between them. CDR1 MNHEY and CDR2 SVGEGT come from the germline V gene. The CDR3 spells CASSTLRGEDTQYF. The CDR3 DNA reads TGTGCCAGCAGTACTCTTAGGGGAGAAGATACGCAGTATTTT.

This clonotype has just a few counts. The rearrangement links TRBV6-5 to TRBJ1-3, with D unclear. CDR1 is MNHEY and CDR2 is SVGAGI in the germline V gene. V was clipped by 2 bases and J by 0 bases, with 23 bases between them. The CDR3 extends over 20 amino acids. CDR3 amino acids: CASSYRPWATKEASGNTIYF. DNA for the CDR3: TGTGCCAGCAGTTACCGGCCGTGGGCAACGAAAGAAGCCTCTGGAAACACCATATATTTT.

This clonotype was detected ten times or more. V is TRBV15 and J is TRBJ1-6; D call uncertain. The CDR3 is made up of 16 amino acids. The germline V gene encodes CDR1 LNHNV and CDR2 YYDKDF (reference sequence). The V gene lost 5 bases and the J gene lost 2 bases, with 13 bases spanning the gap. CDR3 sequence reads: CATSPRTGTYNSPLHF. CDR3 in DNA: TGTGCCACCAGCCCAAGGACGGGGACCTATAATTCACCCCTCCACTTT.

This clonotype occurred a few times. The chain joins TRBV20-1 to TRBJ2-5; tentatively, D is TRBD2 (6 bases). The CDR3 loop spans 15 amino acids. CDR1 and CDR2 from the germline V gene are DFQATT and SNEGSKA (reference sequence). V lost 3 bases and J lost 4, with 18 bases in between. CDR3 nucleotides: TGCAGTGCTAGCGACCGGGACTTACGAAGAGAGACCCAGTACTTC. It specifies CSASDRDLRRETQYF.

This clonotype has only a few counts. The chain links TRBV13 to TRBJ2-7; unclear D gene. CDR1 PRHDT and CDR2 FYEKMQ come from the germline V gene (reference sequence). With 1 base removed from V and 3 bases from J, the gap between germline ends came to 7 bases. The CDR3 is 13 amino acids. CDR3 nucleotide sequence: TGTGCCAGCAGCTTAGAATCGGACTACGAGCAGTACTTC. As protein: CASSLESDYEQYF. Using reference TRBV13 and TRBJ2-7 for the parts outside the CDR3, the full variable domain is AAGVIQSPRHLIKEKRETATLKCYPIPRHDTVYWYQQGPGQDPQFLISFYEKMQSDKGSIPDRFSAQQFSDYHSELNMSSLELGDSALYFCASSLESDYEQYFGPGTRLTVT.

At least ten counts were recorded for this clonotype. The rearrangement links TRBV20-1 to TRBJ2-1; perhaps TRBD2 as D (6 bases). Germline V gene data show CDR1 as DFQATT and CDR2 as SNEGSKA (reference sequence). The CDR3 contains 13 residues. V was shortened by 6 bases and J by 5 bases, with 14 bases between the two germline ends. The DNA of the CDR3 is TGCAGTGCCCTAGCGAGACTCCACAATGAGCAGTTCTTC. Its translation: CSALARLHNEQFF.

This clonotype was seen at least ten times. CDR3 in DNA: TGTGCCAGCAGTTTTTCGACAGGGGTGGATGAGCAGTTCTTC. Translated, it gives CASSFSTGVDEQFF. The gene calls are TRBV27 and TRBJ2-1, with 8 bases that match TRBD1. Germline V CDR1 and CDR2: MNHEY, SMNVEV (reference sequence). The ends lost 3 bases at V and 8 bases at J; junction bases unmatched: 6. The length of the CDR3 is 14 residues.

The J gene is TRBJ2-3, the V gene TRBV11-2; maybe TRBD2 (6 bases). V gave up 4 bases and J gave up 8 bases, with 10 bases separating them. Germline lookup yields CDR1 SGHAT and CDR2 FQNNGV. The CDR3 contains 12 residues. Here the CDR3 reads CASSSGLTTQYF. The CDR3, as DNA: TGTGCCAGCAGCTCAGGACTAACTACGCAGTATTTT.

This chain links TRBV4-1 with TRBJ1-2; 10 bases are a match to TRBD1. There are 15 residues in the CDR3. In germline, CDR1 is MGHRA, CDR2 YSYEKL. V shed 5 bases, J shed 6 bases, and the junction held 9 bases outside the gene matches. The CDR3 DNA reads as TGCGCCAGCAGCGACCTCCGGGACAGGGGACATGGCTACACCTTC. Encoded protein: CASSDLRDRGHGYTF.

This clonotype was detected only a few times. CDR3 in amino acids: CASSPSEPDLYNEQFF. The CDR3 DNA follows: TGTGCCAGTAGTCCCAGCGAACCGGATCTCTACAATGAGCAGTTCTTC. V gene TRBV19 combines with J gene TRBJ2-1; D gene uncertain. Per germline, CDR1 LNHDA and CDR2 SQIVND (reference sequence). The CDR3 spans 16 residues. Trimming left V 5 bases short and J 3 bases short, with 17 bases between.

This clonotype was observed many times. The chain uses TRBV6-1 and TRBJ1-1; D unresolved. In germline, CDR1 is MNHNS, CDR2 SASEGT. Between the trimmed V and J ends, which lost 8 bases and 0 bases, there was a span of 19 bases. The CDR3 extends over 16 amino acids. CDR3 sequence: CASGLAQTGLNTEAFF. The CDR3 DNA reads TGTGCCAGCGGATTGGCACAGACCGGACTGAACACTGAAGCTTTCTTT.

This clonotype has only a few counts. The chain employs TRBV2 and TRBJ1-5; the D is unclear. Trimming cost V 3 bases and J 0 bases, with 6 bases left between them. From germline, CDR1 is SNHLY and CDR2 FYNNEI. The CDR3 has 14 residues. The DNA of the CDR3 is TGTGCCAGCAGTGAGGCGATTAGCAATCAGCCCCAGCATTTT. Translation: CASSEAISNQPQHF. Based on the CDR3 plus reference TRBV2 and TRBJ1-5, the full variable domain is EPEVTQTPSHQVTQMGQEVILRCVPISNHLYFYWYRQILGQKVEFLVSFYNNEISEKSEIFDDQFSVERPDGSNFTLKIRSTKLEDSAMYFCASSEAISNQPQHFGDGTRLSIL.

This clonotype was counted many times. The V call is TRBV3-1, the J call TRBJ2-7; no clear D. V was cut by 1 base and J by 0 bases, with 10 bases left in between. The length of the CDR3 is 15 residues. CDR1 and CDR2 (germline): LGHDT, YNNKEL (reference sequence). The CDR3 loop reads CASSQVARSSYEQYF. CDR3 in DNA: TGTGCCAGCAGCCAAGTGGCAAGGAGCTCCTACGAGCAGTACTTC.

Comments on this clonotype: This may arise from a read error, as a much more abundant clone is one base away. J is TRBJ1-6 and V is TRBV28, with D possibly TRBD1 on 6 matching bases. Germline CDR1 and CDR2: MDHEN and SYDVKM. Trimming stripped 5 bases from V and 9 bases from J, with 8 bases between. The CDR3 extends over 12 amino acids. The CDR3 is CASSTGSSPLHF. The CDR3 DNA is TGTGCCAGCAGTACAGGGAGTTCACCCCTCCACTTT. Full variable domain (missing parts from reference TRBV28 and TRBJ1-6): DVKVTQSSRYLVKRTGEKVFLECVQDMDHENMFWYRQDPGLGLRLIYFSYDVKMKEKGDIPEGYSVSREKKERFSLILESASTNQTSMYLCASSTGSSPLHFGNGTRLTVT.

The chain employs TRBV6-6 and TRBJ2-1; 7 nucleotides agree with TRBD2. J was trimmed by 15 bases and V by 0 bases; bases with no gene match: 5. The CDR3 length is 12 residues. CDR1 and CDR2 (germline): MNHNY, SVGAGI (reference sequence). The DNA of the CDR3 is TGTGCCAGCAGTTACTCGGGACTAAATCCGTTCTTC. This codes for CASSYSGLNPFF.

This clonotype was detected many times. The chain links TRBV20-1 to TRBJ2-2; 8 bases match TRBD1. Unmatched junction bases numbered 2, after V lost 1 base and J lost 1 base. CDR1 DFQATT and CDR2 SNEGSKA come from the germline V gene (reference sequence). The CDR3 runs to 15 residues. This CDR3 is CSARVGTGNTGELFF. The CDR3 coding sequence is TGCAGTGCTAGAGTGGGGACAGGGAACACCGGGGAGCTGTTTTTT.

The chain recombines TRBV9 with TRBJ2-5, with 7 bases that match TRBD2. The CDR3 length is 16 residues. The V segment lost 0 bases and the J segment 0 bases; nucleotides outside the gene matches: 5. The germline gives CDR1 SGDLS, CDR2 YYNGEE. As DNA, the CDR3 is TGTGCCAGCAGCGTAGCCAGCGGGAAATACCAAGAGACCCAGTACTTC. It translates to CASSVASGKYQETQYF. Using reference TRBV9 and TRBJ2-5 for the parts outside the CDR3, the full variable domain is DSGVTQTPKHLITATGQRVTLRCSPRSGDLSVYWYQQSLDQGLQFLIQYYNGEERAKGNILERFSAQQFPDLHSELNLSSLELGDSALYFCASSVASGKYQETQYFGPGTRLLVL.